The rows below give T cell receptor beta chains drawn from one sample of a study of CD8 T cells in Susac syndrome. TCRdb passed the immunoSEQ multiplex PCR reads through MiXCR, listing each CDR3 protein once. The sample carries fewer than 150,000 distinct CDR3 sequences, 90% to 95% recorded once. The material sequenced was CD8+ T cells from PBMCs. The receptor set was obtained from a human donor with multiple sclerosis. Both conserved end residues are part of each CDR3. Fields, in order: J gene, D gene, V gene, clone size, CDR3 protein, CDR3 DNA. The D gene is left open where the match is weak. The size entry is marked missing in some rows and otherwise reads once, few, many or a size class.

j_call: TRBJ1-4
d_call: TRBD1
v_call: TRBV9
clone_size: .
cdr3_aa: CASSDHRGDEKLFF
cdr3_nt: TGTGCCAGCAGCGACCACAGGGGGGATGAAAAACTGTTTTTT

j_call: TRBJ1-1
d_call: .
v_call: TRBV5-1
clone_size: .
cdr3_aa: CASSSSVGLMNTEAFF
cdr3_nt: TGCGCCAGCAGCTCGTCCGTGGGCCTAATGAACACTGAAGCTTTCTTT

j_call: TRBJ2-2
d_call: TRBD2
v_call: TRBV5-4
clone_size: once
cdr3_aa: CASSSGLAGNTGELFF
cdr3_nt: TGTGCCAGCAGCTCCGGACTAGCGGGGAACACCGGGGAGCTGTTTTTT

j_call: TRBJ2-2
d_call: .
v_call: TRBV6-1
clone_size: .
cdr3_aa: CASSPSEGSIRTGELFF
cdr3_nt: TGTGCCAGCAGCCCCTCTGAGGGTAGTATAAGAACCGGGGAGCTGTTTTTT

j_call: TRBJ1-1
d_call: .
v_call: TRBV5-1
clone_size: .
cdr3_aa: CASSLGPHEAFF
cdr3_nt: TGCGCCAGCAGCTTAGGGCCCCATGAAGCTTTCTTT

j_call: TRBJ2-2
d_call: TRBD2
v_call: TRBV15
clone_size: .
cdr3_aa: CATGGGDTGELFF
cdr3_nt: TGTGCCACCGGGGGAGGGGACACCGGGGAGCTGTTTTTT

j_call: TRBJ2-5
d_call: TRBD2
v_call: TRBV12-3/TRBV12-4
clone_size: .
cdr3_aa: CASSGLAGIQETQYF
cdr3_nt: TGTGCCAGCAGCGGACTAGCGGGTATACAAGAGACCCAGTACTTC

j_call: TRBJ2-1
d_call: TRBD2
v_call: TRBV19
clone_size: .
cdr3_aa: CASSISGRYNEQFF
cdr3_nt: TGTGCCAGTAGTATAAGCGGGAGATACAATGAGCAGTTCTTC

j_call: TRBJ2-7
d_call: TRBD1
v_call: TRBV10-3
clone_size: .
cdr3_aa: CAISEGTGGAYEQYF
cdr3_nt: TGTGCCATCAGTGAGGGGACAGGGGGAGCGTACGAGCAGTACTTC

j_call: TRBJ2-5
d_call: .
v_call: TRBV27
clone_size: .
cdr3_aa: CASGIQETQYF
cdr3_nt: TGTGCCAGCGGCATCCAAGAGACCCAGTACTTC

j_call: TRBJ2-7
d_call: .
v_call: TRBV4-1
clone_size: few
cdr3_aa: CASSQDAEVYEQYF
cdr3_nt: TGCGCCAGCAGCCAAGATGCGGAGGTCTACGAGCAGTACTTC

j_call: TRBJ2-2
d_call: TRBD1
v_call: TRBV19
clone_size: .
cdr3_aa: CASGPGQGMGIGELFF
cdr3_nt: TGTGCCAGTGGGCCGGGACAGGGTATGGGGATCGGGGAGCTGTTTTTT

j_call: TRBJ2-5
d_call: .
v_call: TRBV27
clone_size: .
cdr3_aa: CASSWVGGETQYF
cdr3_nt: TGTGCCAGCAGTTGGGTTGGAGGAGAGACCCAGTACTTC

j_call: TRBJ2-1
d_call: .
v_call: TRBV7-2
clone_size: .
cdr3_aa: CASSLGLSRSAKNEQFF
cdr3_nt: TGTGCCAGCAGCTTAGGCCTCAGCAGGAGCGCAAAAAATGAGCAGTTCTTC

j_call: TRBJ1-5
d_call: .
v_call: TRBV5-1
clone_size: .
cdr3_aa: CASSFDSLSQPQHF
cdr3_nt: TGCGCCAGCAGTTTCGACAGCCTCAGTCAGCCCCAGCATTTT

j_call: TRBJ1-6
d_call: .
v_call: TRBV6-1
clone_size: .
cdr3_aa: CASSIDSPLHF
cdr3_nt: TGTGCCAGCAGCATTGACAGTCCCCTCCACTTT

j_call: TRBJ1-5
d_call: .
v_call: TRBV20-1
clone_size: .
cdr3_aa: CSARDRGGADIRNQPQHF
cdr3_nt: TGCAGTGCTAGAGATCGAGGAGGGGCGGACATCCGCAATCAGCCCCAGCATTTT

j_call: TRBJ2-6
d_call: .
v_call: TRBV12-3/TRBV12-4
clone_size: .
cdr3_aa: CASRSWDTGANVLTF
cdr3_nt: TGTGCCAGCAGGTCATGGGACACTGGGGCCAACGTCCTGACTTTC

j_call: TRBJ2-7
d_call: .
v_call: TRBV18
clone_size: once
cdr3_aa: CASSPVENTPYEQYF
cdr3_nt: TGTGCCAGCTCACCGGTAGAAAACACTCCCTACGAGCAGTACTTC

j_call: TRBJ2-1
d_call: .
v_call: TRBV12-3/TRBV12-4
clone_size: .
cdr3_aa: CASTLGGAPYNEQFF
cdr3_nt: TGTGCCAGTACCTTGGGCGGAGCGCCCTACAATGAGCAGTTCTTC

j_call: TRBJ2-1
d_call: TRBD2
v_call: TRBV7-9
clone_size: .
cdr3_aa: CASSSTSGIHNEQFF
cdr3_nt: TGTGCCAGCAGCTCGACTAGCGGGATACACAATGAGCAGTTCTTC

j_call: TRBJ2-7
d_call: .
v_call: TRBV6-5
clone_size: .
cdr3_aa: CASSPGTDTYEQYF
cdr3_nt: TGTGCCAGCAGCCCCGGGACGGATACCTACGAGCAGTACTTC

j_call: TRBJ2-7
d_call: .
v_call: TRBV12-3/TRBV12-4
clone_size: .
cdr3_aa: CASSPYGEAYEQYF
cdr3_nt: TGTGCCAGCAGTCCCTATGGAGAGGCCTACGAGCAGTACTTC

j_call: TRBJ2-7
d_call: TRBD1
v_call: TRBV28
clone_size: .
cdr3_aa: CASGDRAYEQYF
cdr3_nt: TGTGCCAGCGGGGACAGGGCCTACGAGCAGTACTTC

j_call: TRBJ2-7
d_call: TRBD1
v_call: TRBV29-1
clone_size: .
cdr3_aa: CSVQGGLYEQYF
cdr3_nt: TGCAGCGTTCAAGGGGGCCTTTACGAGCAGTACTTC

j_call: TRBJ2-3
d_call: TRBD1
v_call: TRBV4-3
clone_size: .
cdr3_aa: CASSQQDRGTDTQYF
cdr3_nt: TGCGCCAGCAGCCAACAAGACAGGGGCACAGATACGCAGTATTTT

j_call: TRBJ1-1
d_call: .
v_call: TRBV29-1
clone_size: .
cdr3_aa: CSVDEGIAFF
cdr3_nt: TGCAGCGTTGATGAAGGGATTGCTTTCTTT

j_call: TRBJ2-5
d_call: TRBD2
v_call: TRBV7-9
clone_size: .
cdr3_aa: CASSWGLAGGSLQETQYF
cdr3_nt: TGTGCCAGCAGCTGGGGACTAGCGGGAGGGTCCCTCCAAGAGACCCAGTACTTC

j_call: TRBJ1-3
d_call: .
v_call: TRBV1
clone_size: .
cdr3_aa: CTSSQERTECLSGNTIYF
cdr3_nt: TGCACCAGCAGCCAAGAAAGGACAGAATGCCTCTCTGGAAACACCATATATTTT

j_call: TRBJ2-7
d_call: TRBD2
v_call: TRBV14
clone_size: .
cdr3_aa: CASTLAGEREQYF
cdr3_nt: TGTGCCAGCACCTTAGCGGGAGAAAGGGAGCAGTACTTC

j_call: TRBJ2-7
d_call: TRBD2
v_call: TRBV6-1
clone_size: .
cdr3_aa: CASRPGLGSDEQYF
cdr3_nt: TGTGCCAGCAGACCTGGACTAGGTTCAGACGAGCAGTACTTC

j_call: TRBJ1-2
d_call: TRBD1
v_call: TRBV4-1
clone_size: once
cdr3_aa: CASSQAGTEIYGYTF
cdr3_nt: TGCGCCAGCAGCCAAGCAGGGACAGAAATTTATGGCTACACCTTC

j_call: TRBJ2-7
d_call: .
v_call: TRBV5-1
clone_size: .
cdr3_aa: CASSFTPRDSWHEQYF
cdr3_nt: TGCGCCAGCAGCTTTACACCCCGGGACTCCTGGCACGAGCAGTACTTC

j_call: TRBJ2-3
d_call: .
v_call: TRBV29-1
clone_size: .
cdr3_aa: CSVNKDTQYF
cdr3_nt: TGCAGCGTTAATAAGGATACGCAGTATTTT

j_call: TRBJ2-3
d_call: .
v_call: TRBV28
clone_size: .
cdr3_aa: CASSLERHPATDTQYF
cdr3_nt: TGTGCCAGCAGTTTAGAGCGGCACCCAGCCACAGATACGCAGTATTTT

j_call: TRBJ2-2
d_call: TRBD1
v_call: TRBV19
clone_size: .
cdr3_aa: CASSMTGVGELFF
cdr3_nt: TGTGCCAGTAGTATGACAGGGGTAGGGGAGCTGTTTTTT

j_call: TRBJ2-1
d_call: .
v_call: TRBV5-6
clone_size: .
cdr3_aa: CASSPEGSYNEQFF
cdr3_nt: TGTGCCAGCAGCCCGGAGGGCTCCTACAATGAGCAGTTCTTC

j_call: TRBJ1-4
d_call: TRBD1
v_call: TRBV7-9
clone_size: .
cdr3_aa: CASSYPGQGGEKLFF
cdr3_nt: TGTGCCAGCAGCTATCCGGGACAGGGAGGGGAAAAACTGTTTTTT

j_call: TRBJ1-1
d_call: .
v_call: TRBV27
clone_size: .
cdr3_aa: CASSSWTEAFF
cdr3_nt: TGTGCCAGCAGTAGTTGGACTGAAGCTTTCTTT

j_call: TRBJ2-1
d_call: TRBD2
v_call: TRBV24-1
clone_size: .
cdr3_aa: CATSPGTSGSNEQFF
cdr3_nt: TGTGCCACCAGTCCCGGGACTAGCGGATCCAATGAGCAGTTCTTC

j_call: TRBJ1-1
d_call: TRBD1
v_call: TRBV20-1
clone_size: .
cdr3_aa: CSALTQGVHDTEAFF
cdr3_nt: TGCAGTGCTCTCACCCAGGGGGTTCACGACACTGAAGCTTTCTTT

j_call: TRBJ2-7
d_call: .
v_call: TRBV7-9
clone_size: once
cdr3_aa: CASSRPQGGGEQYF
cdr3_nt: TGTGCCAGCAGCCGACCACAGGGAGGTGGAGAGCAGTACTTC

j_call: TRBJ2-3
d_call: TRBD2
v_call: TRBV12-3/TRBV12-4
clone_size: .
cdr3_aa: CASSGLAGLWMGTDTQYF
cdr3_nt: TGTGCCAGCAGCGGACTAGCGGGATTGTGGATGGGCACAGATACGCAGTATTTT

j_call: TRBJ1-4
d_call: .
v_call: TRBV4-3
clone_size: .
cdr3_aa: CASSQGFGQVGEKLFF
cdr3_nt: TGCGCCAGCAGCCAAGGGTTTGGTCAGGTTGGCGAAAAACTGTTTTTT

j_call: TRBJ2-2
d_call: TRBD2
v_call: TRBV9
clone_size: .
cdr3_aa: CASSVAGGPAGELFF
cdr3_nt: TGTGCCAGCAGCGTAGCGGGAGGGCCTGCCGGGGAGCTGTTTTTT

j_call: TRBJ2-5
d_call: .
v_call: TRBV12-3/TRBV12-4
clone_size: .
cdr3_aa: CASSLQGEETQYF
cdr3_nt: TGTGCCAGCAGTTTACAGGGAGAAGAGACCCAGTACTTC

j_call: TRBJ2-7
d_call: .
v_call: TRBV5-4
clone_size: once
cdr3_aa: CASSLLNEQYF
cdr3_nt: TGTGCCAGCAGCTTGTTGAACGAGCAGTACTTC

j_call: TRBJ2-1
d_call: .
v_call: TRBV13
clone_size: .
cdr3_aa: CASSTLDAANEQFF
cdr3_nt: TGTGCCAGCAGCACATTGGACGCCGCTAATGAGCAGTTCTTC

j_call: TRBJ2-7
d_call: .
v_call: TRBV5-1
clone_size: .
cdr3_aa: CASSTASAQYEQYF
cdr3_nt: TGCGCCAGCAGCACGGCGAGTGCCCAATACGAGCAGTACTTC

j_call: TRBJ2-5
d_call: TRBD2
v_call: TRBV30
clone_size: .
cdr3_aa: CAWTSGTQETQYF
cdr3_nt: TGTGCCTGGACTAGCGGGACCCAGGAGACCCAGTACTTC

j_call: TRBJ2-6
d_call: TRBD1
v_call: TRBV5-1
clone_size: .
cdr3_aa: CASSLGDRAYAGANVLTF
cdr3_nt: TGCGCCAGCAGCTTGGGGGACAGGGCATATGCTGGGGCCAACGTCCTGACTTTC

j_call: TRBJ2-1
d_call: .
v_call: TRBV29-1
clone_size: .
cdr3_aa: CSVGPVENEQFF
cdr3_nt: TGCAGCGTTGGACCCGTAGAAAATGAGCAGTTCTTC